The next 2 T cell receptor beta chains were all read from a single sample in a study of cytomegalovirus exposure and HLA in healthy donors. It was with 60 Vbeta and 13 Jbeta primers that the PCR ran. Libraries were prepared by immunoSEQ multiplex PCR; TCRdb keeps only in-frame clonotypes and omits some of them. Recorded for this sample: 95,000 to 150,000 clones. The sequenced material came from PBMCs. These receptors were taken from a man aged 40-49 years in good health and CMV-seronegative.

The rearrangement joins TRBV7-6 to TRBJ2-1; D not resolved. Trimming pared 5 bases from V and 5 bases from J, leaving 4 bases between. CDR1 and CDR2 from the germline V gene are SGHVS and FNYEAQ. The CDR3 covers 11 residues. The CDR3 region is CASSQNNEQFF. The CDR3 DNA reads TGTGCCAGCAGCCAAAACAATGAGCAGTTCTTC.

V and J are TRBV2 and TRBJ2-7; TRBD1 matches at 7 bases. Germline V CDR1 and CDR2: SNHLY, FYNNEI. The CDR3 runs 14 residues. V lost 3 bases and J lost 2; bases outside the gene matches: 4. CDR3 DNA: TGTGCCAGCAGTGATAACAGGGGAGCCTACGAGCAGTACTTC. Translation gives CASSDNRGAYEQYF.